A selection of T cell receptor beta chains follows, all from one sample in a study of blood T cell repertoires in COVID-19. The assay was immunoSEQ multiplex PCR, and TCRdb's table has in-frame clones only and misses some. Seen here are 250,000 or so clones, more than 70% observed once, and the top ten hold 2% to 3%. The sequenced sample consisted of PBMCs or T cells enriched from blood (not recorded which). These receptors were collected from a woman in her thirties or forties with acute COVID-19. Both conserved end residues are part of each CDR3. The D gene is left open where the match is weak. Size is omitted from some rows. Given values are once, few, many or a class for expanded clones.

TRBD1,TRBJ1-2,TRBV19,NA,TGTGCCAGTAGACACCGGGACAGCAACTATGGCTACACCTTC,CASRHRDSNYGYTF
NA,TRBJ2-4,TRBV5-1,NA,TGCGCCAGCAGCTTGGGGTCACAGGGAGGGATTCAGTACTTC,CASSLGSQGGIQYF
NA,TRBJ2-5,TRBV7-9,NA,TGTGCCAGCAGCGCGCAAGAGACCCAGTACTTC,CASSAQETQYF
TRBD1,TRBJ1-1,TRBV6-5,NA,TGTGCCAGCAGTTTCTCCGGGACAGGGGCGAACACTGAAGCTTTCTTT,CASSFSGTGANTEAFF
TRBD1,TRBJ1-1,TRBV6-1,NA,TGTGCCAGCAGAGAAGGGACAGGGAACACTGAAGCTTTCTTT,CASREGTGNTEAFF
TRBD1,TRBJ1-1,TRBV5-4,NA,TGTGCCAGCGGAACAGGGGTGGGCACTGAAGCTTTCTTT,CASGTGVGTEAFF
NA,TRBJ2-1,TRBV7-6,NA,TGTGCCAGCAGCCTCCCCCGGGACCCAGGGGCCCCGGCCAACAATGAGCAGTTCTTC,CASSLPRDPGAPANNEQFF
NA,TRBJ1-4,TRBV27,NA,TGTGCCAGCAGCGCCGGGAGAAGGAATGAAAAACTGTTTTTT,CASSAGRRNEKLFF
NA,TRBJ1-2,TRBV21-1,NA,TGTGCCAGCAGCAAAGAGGGGACAGATCGATCCCATCATGGCTACACCTTC,CASSKEGTDRSHHGYTF
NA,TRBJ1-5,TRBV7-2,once,TGTGCCAGCAGCTTGGGACACCCTGGGCCCCAGCATTTT,CASSLGHPGPQHF
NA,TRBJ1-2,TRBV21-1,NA,TGTGCCAGCAGCCACCGGACAGGGTTAAACTATGGCTACACCTTC,CASSHRTGLNYGYTF
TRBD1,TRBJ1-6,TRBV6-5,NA,TGTGCCAGCAGGGGACAGGGAGATTCACCCCTCCACTTT,CASRGQGDSPLHF
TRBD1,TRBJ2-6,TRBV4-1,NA,TGCGCCAGCAGTACTACCGGGACAGGGTTGCCTGGGGCCAACGTCCTGACTTTC,CASSTTGTGLPGANVLTF
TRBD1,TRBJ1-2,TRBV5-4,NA,TGTGCCAGCAGCTTGGGTGGGACAGGGACGTCGCTCTATGGCTACACCTTC,CASSLGGTGTSLYGYTF
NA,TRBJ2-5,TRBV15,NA,TGTGCCACCAGCAGTCTTCTAGCGCAAGAGACCCAGTACTTC,CATSSLLAQETQYF
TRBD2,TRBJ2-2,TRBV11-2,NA,TGTGCCAGCAGCTACCTAGGACTAGCGGGAGGCAGGGACACCGGGGAGCTGTTTTTT,CASSYLGLAGGRDTGELFF
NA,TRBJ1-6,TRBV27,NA,TGTGCCAGCAGTGTAGACGGGGTCCATCGATATAATTCACCCCTCCACTTT,CASSVDGVHRYNSPLHF
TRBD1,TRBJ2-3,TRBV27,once,TGTGCCAGCACGACAGGGAGCACAGATACGCAGTATTTT,CASTTGSTDTQYF
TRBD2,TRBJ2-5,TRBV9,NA,TGTGCCAGCAGCTTAATACCGGGGGGGCGAGAGACCCAGTACTTC,CASSLIPGGRETQYF
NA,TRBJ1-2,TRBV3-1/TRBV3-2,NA,TGTGCCAGCAGCCCAGAGACAGGCGCTGGGGGCTACACCTTC,CASSPETGAGGYTF
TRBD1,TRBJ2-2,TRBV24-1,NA,TGTGCCACCAGTGATTTGGGACAGGGGAACACCGGGGAGCTGTTTTTT,CATSDLGQGNTGELFF
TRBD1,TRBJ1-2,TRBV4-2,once,TGTGCCAGCAGCCAAGAAGGTGATCTTCGAGTGATCAGGACAGGCTATGGCTACACCTTC,CASSQEGDLRVIRTGYGYTF
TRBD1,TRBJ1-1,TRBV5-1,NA,TGCGCCAGCAGCATCGGGACAGGGAACACTGAAGCTTTCTTT,CASSIGTGNTEAFF
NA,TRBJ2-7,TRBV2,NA,TGTGCCGACAATCCAGGGGGGAACGAGCAGTACTTC,CADNPGGNEQYF
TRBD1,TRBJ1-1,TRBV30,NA,TGTGCCTGGGACAGGGGGAGGAGTGGTGACACTGAAGCTTTCTTT,CAWDRGRSGDTEAFF
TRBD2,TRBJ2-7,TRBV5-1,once,TGCGCCAGCAGCGGCGGGGGGGTGCTTGAGCAGTACTTC,CASSGGGVLEQYF
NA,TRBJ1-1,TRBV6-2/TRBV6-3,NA,TGTGCCAGCAGTCGAGCTGCGATGGAAGCTTTCTTT,CASSRAAMEAFF
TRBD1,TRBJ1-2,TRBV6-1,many,TGTGCCAGCAGTGAGCAGACAGGGCGTCGAACCGATGGCTACACCTTC,CASSEQTGRRTDGYTF
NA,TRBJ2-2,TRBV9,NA,TGTGCCAGCAGCCCAAGACCGGGGGGCTACACCGGGGAGCTGTTTTTT,CASSPRPGGYTGELFF
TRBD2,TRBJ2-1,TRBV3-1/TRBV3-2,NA,TGTGCCAGCAGGCAAATCGGGACTAACAATGAGCAGTTCTTC,CASRQIGTNNEQFF
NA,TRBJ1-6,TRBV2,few,TGTGCCAGCAGTGTTGGCAGAAATTCACCCCTCCACTTT,CASSVGRNSPLHF
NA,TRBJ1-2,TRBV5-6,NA,TGTGCCAGCAGCCTAAGGACAGTATTATATGGCTACACCTTC,CASSLRTVLYGYTF
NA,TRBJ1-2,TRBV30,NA,TGTGCCTGGAGTGCCCTCCAGAAAACGACTAACTATGGCTACACCTTC,CAWSALQKTTNYGYTF
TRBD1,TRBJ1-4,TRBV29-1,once,TGCAGCGCGAGGACAGGGGGAGAGGAAAAACTGTTTTTT,CSARTGGEEKLFF
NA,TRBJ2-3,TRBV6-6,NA,TGTGCCAGCTGGGCGGGGAAAAGCACAGATACGCAGTATTTT,CASWAGKSTDTQYF
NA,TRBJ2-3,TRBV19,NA,TGTGCCAGTTCTGGGGGCCGGTTGGGGGATACGCAGTATTTT,CASSGGRLGDTQYF
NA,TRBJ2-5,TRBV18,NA,TGTGCCAGCTCACAGAGAGGGTTTCGGCAAGAGACCCAGTACTTC,CASSQRGFRQETQYF
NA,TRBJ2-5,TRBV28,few,TGTGCCAGCAGTTGGGCCCTCGGTGAAGAGACCCAGTACTTC,CASSWALGEETQYF
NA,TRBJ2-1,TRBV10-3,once,TGTGCCATCAGTGGGACAGCTAATGAGCAGTTCTTC,CAISGTANEQFF
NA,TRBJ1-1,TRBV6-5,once,TGTGCCAGCAGCCCCGGGTTGAAAGCTTTCTTT,CASSPGLKAFF
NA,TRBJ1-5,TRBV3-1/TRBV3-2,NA,TGTGCCAGCAGCCGCGGACAGAGCAATCAGCCCCAGCATTTT,CASSRGQSNQPQHF
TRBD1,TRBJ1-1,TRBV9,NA,TGTGCCAGCAGCGTAGCCCCCGACAGGGCCGATTTCACTGAAGCTTTCTTT,CASSVAPDRADFTEAFF
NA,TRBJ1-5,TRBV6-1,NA,TGTGCCAGCAGTGAATGGCCCCAGCCCCAGCATTTT,CASSEWPQPQHF
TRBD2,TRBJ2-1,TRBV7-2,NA,TGTGCCAGCAGCTCTGGACTAGCCTACAATGAGCAGTTCTTC,CASSSGLAYNEQFF
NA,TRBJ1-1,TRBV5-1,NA,TGCGCCAGCAGCCTGACAGGAACTGAAGCTTTCTTT,CASSLTGTEAFF
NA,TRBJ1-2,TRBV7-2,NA,TGTGCCAGCAGCTTAGCAACAGGGAACTATGGCTACACCTTC,CASSLATGNYGYTF
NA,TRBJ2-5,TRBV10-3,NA,TGTGCCATCAGTGGGACCACAGGGTCCGAGACCCAGTACTTC,CAISGTTGSETQYF
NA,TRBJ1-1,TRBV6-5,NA,TGTGCCAGCAGTCCCTTACAGGGCACTGAAGCTTTCTTT,CASSPLQGTEAFF
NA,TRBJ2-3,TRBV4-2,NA,TGTGCCAGCAGCCAGAGCTACAGGGCTTCAGATACGCAGTATTTT,CASSQSYRASDTQYF
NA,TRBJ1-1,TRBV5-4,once,TGTGCCAGCAGCTGGCAGTACAGCACTGAAGCTTTCTTT,CASSWQYSTEAFF
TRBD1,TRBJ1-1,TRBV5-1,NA,TGCGCCAGCAGCGCCGGGACAGGGTACCCTGAAGCTTTCTTT,CASSAGTGYPEAFF
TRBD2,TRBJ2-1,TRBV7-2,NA,TGTGCCAGCAGCTCTAGCGGGACCAATTACAATGAGCAGTTCTTC,CASSSSGTNYNEQFF